This T cell receptor beta chain was sequenced during a study of patients and donors after allogeneic stem cell transplantation. A single record per CDR3 protein comes from TCRdb applying MiXCR to the RT-PCR reads. The sample contains 70,000 to 85,000 distinct CDR3 sequences, 26% of which appear only once. A few counts support this clonotype. Germline V gene sequence: CDR1 SGHTA, CDR2 FQGNSA. The V end lost 4 bases, the J end lost 1 base, and 4 bases lay between the germline ends. The CDR3 sequence is 12 residues long. The clonotype was recovered from a human donor who was either an allogeneic HSCT recipient or a stem cell or donor lymphocyte infusion donor (not recorded which). It is not recorded whose cells these are; they may come from a transplant donor. This chain links TRBV7-2 with TRBJ1-1; D unresolved. Sequencing input: blood, either unsorted or a sorted T cell fraction (not recorded which). The CDR3 coding sequence is TGTGCCAGCAGCTGGCGGAACACTGAAGCTTTCTTT. Translated, it gives CASSWRNTEAFF.